This T cell receptor (beta chain) was captured in a study of shared clonotypes between healthy human individuals. Unsorted material relied on approximately 89 million PBMCs as the source of genomic DNA. Profiling relied on immunoSEQ multiplex PCR, and the TCRdb table lists in-frame clones only, not all of them. The sample includes roughly 500,000 clones, 60% to 80% seen only once; the top ten take more than 10%. The sequence was collected from a woman aged 40 to 50 in good health. Some clones in this sample may be carry-over from other donors' samples. Specimen: PBMCs.

In DNA, the CDR3 is TGTGCCAGCAGTGACACAGCGACTTTGAACACTGAAGCTTTCTTT. As protein: CASSDTATLNTEAFF. The genes are TRBV25-1 and TRBJ1-1; D remains ambiguous. The CDR3 is 15 residues long. CDR1 is MGHDK and CDR2 is SYGVNS in the germline V gene. Trimming cost V 3 bases and J 0 bases, with 11 bases left between them. The variable domain in full, with the rest retrieved from reference TRBV25-1 and TRBJ1-1, is EADIYQTPRYLVIGTGKKITLECSQTMGHDKMYWYQQDPGMELHLIHYSYGVNSTEKGDLSSESTVSRIRTEHFPLTLESARPSHTSQYLCASSDTATLNTEAFFGQGTRLTVV.